The 13 T cell receptor beta chains listed next were all sequenced from one sample in a study of T cells in localized non-small cell lung cancer. The table came from immunoSEQ multiplex PCR; TCRdb's copy has only in-frame clones and leaves some out. Of roughly 38,000 clones in the sample, more than 65% were seen once. The sequences come from peripheral blood, collected before any cancer treatment. All receptors derive from a male donor aged 60 or older with stage III squamous cell lung carcinoma.

The chain couples TRBV9 to TRBJ2-7; D might be TRBD2 (6 bases). Germline assignment: CDR1 SGDLS and CDR2 YYNGEE. CDR3 length: 15 amino acids. V dropped 4 bases and J dropped 0 bases, with 14 bases sitting between them. CDR3 bases: TGTGCCAGCAGCACAGGAGGGTCTTACTCCTACGAGCAGTACTTC. Its protein is CASSTGGSYSYEQYF.

The V call is TRBV6-6, the J call TRBJ1-2; D possibly corresponds to TRBD1 (5 bases). The CDR3 length is 15 residues. Germline V lookup: CDR1 MNHNY, CDR2 SVGAGI (reference sequence). Trimming pared 3 bases from V and 4 bases from J, leaving 15 bases between. The CDR3 loop is CASSYPLTGPYGYTF. In DNA, the CDR3 is TGTGCCAGCAGTTATCCCCTTACAGGCCCCTATGGCTACACCTTC.

CDR3 nucleotides: TGTGCCAGCAGCTGGATTGGGACAGGCGGAACCGGGGAGCTGTTTTTT. It encodes CASSWIGTGGTGELFF. The genes are TRBV5-5 and TRBJ2-2, with TRBD1 matching 8 bases. This CDR3 contains 16 residues. Germline CDR1 reads SGHKS; CDR2 reads YYEKEE (reference sequence). The V segment lost 3 bases and the J segment 5 bases; nucleotides outside the gene matches: 9.

The table lists this clone with a count of one. This chain joins TRBV6-5 and TRBJ2-7; D not certain. This CDR3 has 13 residues. V lost 5 bases and J lost 2, with 10 bases in between. Germline lookup yields CDR1 MNHEY and CDR2 SVGAGI. CDR3 in amino acids: CASSDLGAYEQYF. DNA for the CDR3: TGTGCCAGCAGTGACCTTGGGGCCTACGAGCAGTACTTC.

V and J are TRBV7-2 and TRBJ1-3; D uncertain. The V and J ends lost 3 bases and 0 bases respectively, with 6 bases between them. Germline V gene sequence: CDR1 SGHTA, CDR2 FQGNSA. The CDR3 has 14 residues. CDR3 in amino acids: CASSFRASGNTIYF. CDR3 nucleotide sequence: TGTGCCAGCAGCTTTCGGGCCTCTGGAAACACCATATATTTT. Complete variable domain (other parts from reference TRBV7-2 and TRBJ1-3): GAGVSQSPSNKVTEKGKDVELRCDPISGHTALYWYRQSLGQGLEFLIYFQGNSAPDKSGLPSDRFSAERTGGSVSTLTIQRTQQEDSAVYLCASSFRASGNTIYFGEGSWLTVV.

This chain connects TRBV5-6 to TRBJ2-5, with D uncertain. The CDR3 is made up of 13 amino acids. CDR1 and CDR2 (germline): SGHDT, YYEEEE. Trimming took off 4 bases at V and 4 bases at J, with 11 bases between the two ends. DNA for the CDR3: TGTGCCAGCAGCCCGGGCCGGCGAGAGACCCAGTACTTC. Its protein is CASSPGRRETQYF. The full variable domain, completed using reference TRBV5-6 and TRBJ2-5, is DAGVTQSPTHLIKTRGQQVTLRCSPKSGHDTVSWYQQALGQGPQFIFQYYEEEERQRGNFPDRFSGHQFPNYSSELNVNALLLGDSALYLCASSPGRRETQYFGPGTRLLVL.

In this sample, this clone turned up a few times. This rearrangement joins TRBV4-1 to TRBJ1-1, with 7 bases aligning to TRBD1. V dropped 3 bases and J dropped 1; count of bases not matched to a gene: 5. The CDR3 extends over 15 amino acids. The V gene's germline CDR1 is MGHRA and CDR2 YSYEKL. The CDR3 sequence: CASSQLKGANTEAFF. CDR3 DNA: TGCGCCAGCAGCCAGCTCAAGGGGGCGAACACTGAAGCTTTCTTT.

This clone came up once. The rearrangement links TRBV7-8 to TRBJ2-3; TRBD2 matches at 8 bases. The V gene's germline CDR1 is SGHVS and CDR2 FQNEAQ. V gave up 4 bases and J gave up 4 bases; unmatched junction bases: 4. The CDR3 extends over 14 amino acids. The CDR3, as DNA: TGTGCCAGCAGCTCGGGACTAGGGCCAGATACGCAGTATTTT. Protein sequence: CASSSGLGPDTQYF.

The rearrangement links TRBV6-5 to TRBJ2-7; no clear D. Germline V lookup: CDR1 MNHEY, CDR2 SVGAGI. The CDR3 consists of 14 residues. Trimming left V 5 bases short and J 3 bases short, with 14 bases between. CDR3: CASSRTVSLYEQYF. CDR3 DNA sequence: TGTGCCAGCAGTCGGACGGTATCCCTCTACGAGCAGTACTTC.

The V and J genes are TRBV11-2 and TRBJ2-3; 8 bases line up with TRBD2. CDR1 SGHAT and CDR2 FQNNGV come from the germline V gene. The CDR3 has 16 amino acids. The trim removed 1 base at V and 4 bases at J, leaving 7 bases unmatched. As DNA, the CDR3 is TGTGCCAGCAGCTTAGTGTCCGGGGGGGCCCCAGATACGCAGTATTTT. Translating it yields CASSLVSGGAPDTQYF.

The chain employs TRBV6-5 and TRBJ2-3; 7 nucleotides match TRBD1. In germline, CDR1 is MNHEY, CDR2 SVGAGI. V was pared by 6 bases and J by 4 bases, with 4 bases of the junction left unmatched. The CDR3 is 13 residues long. In DNA, the CDR3 is TGTGCCAGCAGACCCGGGACAGCAGATACGCAGTATTTT. Translation gives CASRPGTADTQYF.

The rearrangement uses TRBV7-6 and TRBJ2-1; weak D call: TRBD1 (6 bases). Trimming left V 1 base short and J 7 bases short, with 11 bases between. The CDR3 spans 14 residues. Germline CDR1 is SGHVS and CDR2 is FNYEAQ. DNA for the CDR3: TGTGCCAGCAGCTTAGTCGTAGGGGGAAATGAGCAGTTCTTC. Its translation is CASSLVVGGNEQFF.

The V call is TRBV19, the J call TRBJ1-1, with unresolved D. The V end lost 5 bases, the J end lost 4 bases, and 11 bases lay between the germline ends. Germline CDR1 LNHDA, CDR2 SQIVND (reference sequence). The CDR3 covers 13 residues. The CDR3 DNA follows: TGTGCCAGTAGTTGGAGGAGCGGCACTGAAGCTTTCTTT. Translated: CASSWRSGTEAFF.